Following are 5 T cell receptor beta chains from one sample sequenced in a study of blood T cell repertoires in COVID-19. TCRdb's table, derived via immunoSEQ multiplex PCR, lists solely in-frame clones and lacks some. The data contain tens of thousands of clones, around nine tenths of them seen just once; the ten biggest clones take up about 16%. Input material: peripheral blood. Receptors were obtained from a woman aged 55-69 years with COVID-19, enrolled during active disease.

The V gene is TRBV7-2, the J gene TRBJ2-1, with D perhaps TRBD2 (6 bases). V was shortened by 1 base and J by 7 bases, with 14 bases between the two germline ends. This CDR3 spans 15 amino acids. From germline, CDR1 is SGHTA and CDR2 FQGNSA. The CDR3 DNA sequence: TGTGCCAGCAGCTTAGTACTAGCTAGTAAAAATGAGCAGTTCTTC. Protein: CASSLVLASKNEQFF.

The rearrangement links TRBV30 to TRBJ2-7; D possibly corresponds to TRBD1 (5 bases). The CDR3 is made up of 13 amino acids. The V gene's germline CDR1 is GTSNPN and CDR2 SVGIG (reference sequence). The germline V and J ends were trimmed by 1 base and 6 bases, with 13 bases remaining between them. The DNA for the CDR3 is TGTGCCTGGAGTGCAGACAGTTTCGGCGAGCAGTACTTC. Translating it yields CAWSADSFGEQYF.

The chain recombines TRBV28 with TRBJ2-2, with D unresolved. Germline-derived CDR1 and CDR2 are MDHEN and SYDVKM. The V end lost 6 bases, the J end lost 1 base, and 21 bases lay between the germline ends. CDR3 length: 18 residues. The CDR3 DNA follows: TGTGCCAGCAGCTTCTTCCCCGGTCTGCATAGGAACACCGGGGAGCTGTTTTTT. Protein product: CASSFFPGLHRNTGELFF.

V usage is TRBV27 and J usage is TRBJ1-2; D is possibly TRBD1 (6 bases). Germline V gene sequence: CDR1 MNHEY, CDR2 SMNVEV (reference sequence). Between the trimmed V and J ends, which lost 0 bases and 2 bases, there was a span of 10 bases. This CDR3 is built from 15 residues. CDR3 protein: CASSLSRTANYGYTF. The DNA for the CDR3 is TGTGCCAGCAGTTTATCGAGGACAGCAAACTATGGCTACACCTTC.

This clone was found once. V usage is TRBV20-1 and J usage is TRBJ2-1; 7 nucleotides match TRBD2. This CDR3 has 13 residues. Germline trimming cut 3 bases from V and 4 bases from J; bases unmatched to any gene: 3. The germline gives CDR1 DFQATT, CDR2 SNEGSKA (reference sequence). Here the CDR3 reads CSASGGGYNEQFF. In DNA, the CDR3 is TGCAGTGCTAGTGGCGGGGGATACAATGAGCAGTTCTTC.